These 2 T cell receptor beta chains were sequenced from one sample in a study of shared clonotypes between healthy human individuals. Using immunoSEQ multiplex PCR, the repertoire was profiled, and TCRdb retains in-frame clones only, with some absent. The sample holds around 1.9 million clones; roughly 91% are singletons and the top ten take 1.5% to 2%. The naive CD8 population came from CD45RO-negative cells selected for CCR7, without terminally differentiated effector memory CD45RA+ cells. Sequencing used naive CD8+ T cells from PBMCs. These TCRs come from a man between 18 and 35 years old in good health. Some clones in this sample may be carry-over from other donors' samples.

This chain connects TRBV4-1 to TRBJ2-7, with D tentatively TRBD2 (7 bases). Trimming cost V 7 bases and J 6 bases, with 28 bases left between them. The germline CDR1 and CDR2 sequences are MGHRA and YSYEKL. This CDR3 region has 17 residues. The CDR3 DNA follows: TGCGCCAGCACTTTAGGGGGGGCAGGAGGGCCCGCGGCCGAGCAGTACTTC. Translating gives CASTLGGAGGPAAEQYF.

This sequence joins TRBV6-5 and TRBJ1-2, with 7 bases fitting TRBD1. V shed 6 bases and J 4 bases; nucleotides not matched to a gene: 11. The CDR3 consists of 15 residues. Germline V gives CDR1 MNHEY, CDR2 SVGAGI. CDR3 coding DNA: TGTGCCAGCAGCCAGGGACAGCGGGTTCCCTATGGCTACACCTTC. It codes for CASSQGQRVPYGYTF.